The 21 T cell receptor beta chains reported below all come from one sample, sequenced in a study of vaccination and CD4 T cells after COVID-19. The sample's treatment: roughly 11-day PBMC culture with coronavirus spike peptide pools or control peptides (ViraFEST assay). Antigens for these TCRs are unknown. Researchers used the Oncomine TCR Beta short-read assay to sequence DNA from cultured CD4+ T cells. TCRdb passed the PCR reads through MiXCR, listing each CDR3 protein once. The table shows around 18,000 distinct CDR3 sequences, with around two fifths occurring only once. The material sequenced was CD4+ T cells from blood, cultured in vitro. These receptors all come from a human donor who had recovered from COVID-19.

The CDR3 DNA is TGTGCCAGCTCACCGGGACAGGGGGCCTACGAGCAGTACTTC. Protein sequence: CASSPGQGAYEQYF. The genes are TRBV18 and TRBJ2-7; TRBD1 matches at 11 bases. Trimming took 3 bases from V and 2 from J; bases not matched to a gene: 0. In germline, CDR1 is KGHSH, CDR2 LQKENI. This CDR3 contains 14 residues.

The genes are TRBV2 and TRBJ1-1; D gene unclear. This CDR3 comprises 12 residues. Germline CDR1 reads SNHLY; CDR2 reads FYNNEI. Trimming removed 9 bases from V and 3 bases from J, with 11 bases in between. The CDR3 region is CARRFGDTEAFF. For the CDR3, the DNA is TGTGCCAGGAGATTCGGAGACACTGAAGCTTTCTTT.

Comments on this clonotype: A read error may produce the germline difference seen at one junction end. The chain employs TRBV30 and TRBJ2-7, with D perhaps TRBD1 (6 bases). CDR3 length: 12 amino acids. The germline V gene encodes CDR1 GTSNPN and CDR2 SVGIG (reference sequence). CDR3 region: CAWSRSQGGLGF. As DNA, the CDR3 is TGTGCCTGGAGTAGGTCACAGGGCGGACTTGGGTTC. Variable domain in full (rest from reference TRBV30 and TRBJ2-7): SQTIHQWPATLVQPVGSPLSLECTVEGTSNPNLYWYRQAAGRGLQLLFYSVGIGQISSEVPQNLSASRPQDRQFILSSKKLLLSDSGFYLCAWSRSQGGLGFGPGTRLTVT.

The table lists this clonotype with a few counts. The chain carries TRBV6-5 and TRBJ2-7; TRBD1 aligns across 8 bases. The CDR3 is 13 residues long. J lost 3 bases, V lost 2 bases, and 0 bases had no gene match. Germline V gene data show CDR1 as MNHEY and CDR2 as SVGAGI. CDR3 coding DNA: TGTGCCAGCAGTTACGACAGGGGCTACGAGCAGTACTTC. Translation gives CASSYDRGYEQYF.

The gene calls are TRBV6-2 or TRBV6-3 and TRBJ2-7, with 9 bases that match TRBD1. Germline V gene sequence: CDR1 MNHEY, CDR2 SVGEGT. The junction had 3 bases not matched to a gene; V was cut back by 6 bases and J by 3 bases. There are 13 residues in the CDR3. The CDR3 DNA reads TGTGCCAGCAGGCAGACAGGGGGCTACGAGCAGTACTTC. This sequence encodes CASRQTGGYEQYF.

This chain joins TRBV6-1 and TRBJ2-1, with TRBD2 identical over 10 bases. This CDR3 has 16 amino acids. J gave up 4 bases and V 2 bases, and 5 bases lay outside the gene matches. CDR1 and CDR2 from the germline V gene are MNHNS and SASEGT. The CDR3 loop is CASSETGLAEYNEQFF. The CDR3 nucleotides are TGTGCCAGCAGTGAAACTGGACTAGCGGAATACAATGAGCAGTTCTTC.

The chain employs TRBV28 and TRBJ2-4, with 9 bases identical to TRBD2. This CDR3 is built from 14 residues. Looked up from germline, CDR1 is MDHEN and CDR2 is SYDVKM. Trimming cost V 6 bases and J 0 bases; bases outside gene matches: 0. The CDR3 DNA reads TGTGCCAGCAGGACTAGCGGAGCCAAAAACATTCAGTACTTC. Its protein is CASRTSGAKNIQYF. The full variable domain, completed using reference TRBV28 and TRBJ2-4, is DVKVTQSSRYLVKRTGEKVFLECVQDMDHENMFWYRQDPGLGLRLIYFSYDVKMKEKGDIPEGYSVSREKKERFSLILESASTNQTSMYLCASRTSGAKNIQYFGAGTRLSVL.

The chain combines TRBV20-1 with TRBJ1-1; a weak D match, TRBD1 (5 bases). The germline V gene has CDR1 DFQATT and CDR2 SNEGSKA (reference sequence). The CDR3 spans 12 residues. V dropped 7 bases and J dropped 3 bases, with 12 bases sitting between them. CDR3 in amino acids: CSGGAGDTEAFF. The CDR3 coding sequence is TGCAGTGGGGGTGCGGGGGACACTGAAGCTTTCTTT.

This clonotype was found a few times. The chain recombines TRBV20-1 with TRBJ1-1; TRBD1 aligns across 10 bases. The V and J ends lost 2 bases and 4 bases, in that order; junction bases with no gene match: 4. Germline CDR1 is DFQATT and CDR2 is SNEGSKA (reference sequence). The CDR3 spans 14 residues. CDR3 nucleotides: TGCAGTGCTAGACCGGGACAGGGGACCACTGAAGCTTTCTTT. It encodes CSARPGQGTTEAFF.

This clonotype was counted between two and nine times. This chain links TRBV4-1 with TRBJ1-6, with 7 bases fitting TRBD1. CDR3 length: 17 residues. The V gene's germline CDR1 is MGHRA and CDR2 YSYEKL. Trimming cost V 3 bases and J 5 bases; bases outside gene matches: 10. The CDR3 loop reads CASSQGRQGMNNSPLHF. In nucleotides, the CDR3 is TGCGCCAGCAGCCAGGGCAGACAGGGAATGAATAATTCACCCCTCCACTTT.

This sequence joins TRBV14 and TRBJ2-5; 11 nucleotides agree with TRBD2. The V gene end was trimmed by 0 bases and the J gene end by 2 bases; junction bases not matched to a gene: 11. This CDR3 spans 19 amino acids. Germline CDR1 and CDR2: SGHDN and FVKESK. The CDR3, as DNA: TGTGCCAGCAGCCAAGATTCGACCTTGACTAGCGGGATTCAAGAGACCCAGTACTTC. Translation: CASSQDSTLTSGIQETQYF.

J is TRBJ2-7 and V is TRBV18, with 13 positions matching TRBD2. With 4 bases clipped from V and 4 bases from J, the junction kept 10 bases outside the gene matches. The CDR3 is made up of 17 amino acids. CDR1 KGHSH and CDR2 LQKENI come from the germline V gene. DNA for the CDR3: TGTGCCAGCTCACGGGGGACTAGCGGGATCTCTTCGTACGAGCAGTACTTC. Protein: CASSRGTSGISSYEQYF. The full variable domain, rest sourced from reference TRBV18 and TRBJ2-7, is NAGVMQNPRHLVRRRGQEARLRCSPMKGHSHVYWYRQLPEEGLKFMVYLQKENIIDESGMPKERFSAEFPKEGPSILRIQQVVRGDSAAYFCASSRGTSGISSYEQYFGPGTRLTVT.

This clonotype was counted only a few times. The V call is TRBV27, the J call TRBJ2-1; 11 bases line up with TRBD2. This CDR3 is built from 16 residues. The germline V gene encodes CDR1 MNHEY and CDR2 SMNVEV (reference sequence). With 6 bases clipped from V and 4 bases from J, the junction kept 8 bases outside the gene matches. In DNA form, the CDR3 reads TGTGCCAGCAGCAGGACTAGCGGGTTGACTTACAATGAGCAGTTCTTC. Translating it yields CASSRTSGLTYNEQFF.

This chain connects TRBV7-8 to TRBJ2-3, with TRBD2 matching 11 bases. Germline CDR1 reads SGHVS; CDR2 reads FQNEAQ. The CDR3 is 18 amino acids. The V gene end was trimmed by 4 bases and the J gene end by 2 bases; junction bases not matched to a gene: 11. The CDR3 loop is CASSSTLLSGRDTDTQYF. The CDR3 nucleotides are TGTGCCAGCAGCTCCACACTCCTTAGCGGGAGGGACACAGATACGCAGTATTTT. Based on the CDR3 plus reference TRBV7-8 and TRBJ2-3, the full variable domain is GAGVSQSPRYKVAKRGQDVALRCDPISGHVSLFWYQQALGQGPEFLTYFQNEAQLDKSGLPSDRFFAERPEGSVSTLKIQRTQQEDSAVYLCASSSTLLSGRDTDTQYFGPGTRLTVL.

This clonotype appeared a few times. The chain joins TRBV6-5 to TRBJ2-7, with D unclear. Germline assignment: CDR1 MNHEY and CDR2 SVGAGI. This CDR3 spans 14 amino acids. Deletions cut 4 bases from V and 1 base from J, with 11 bases between. Here the CDR3 DNA reads TGTGCCAGCAGTTCGTTTTACCAATCCTACGAGCAGTACTTC. It yields the protein CASSSFYQSYEQYF.

The table lists this clonotype with a few counts. The chain is built from TRBV28 and TRBJ1-5, with D perhaps matching TRBD1 (5 bases). Germline CDR1 and CDR2: MDHEN and SYDVKM. V dropped 3 bases and J dropped 2 bases, with 8 bases sitting between them. The CDR3 has 14 residues. CDR3 loop: CASSFGRGNQPQHF. CDR3 DNA: TGTGCCAGCAGTTTCGGCAGGGGCAATCAGCCCCAGCATTTT.

This clonotype was found a few times. V usage is TRBV11-1 and J usage is TRBJ2-3, with TRBD1 matching over 7 bases. V lost 5 bases and J lost 5; bases outside the gene matches: 7. This CDR3 contains 14 residues. CDR1 is SGHAT, CDR2 FQDESV, per germline (reference sequence). CDR3 nucleotides: TGTGCCAGCAGCCACAGGGGTGCGGGAGATACGCAGTATTTT. Protein sequence: CASSHRGAGDTQYF.

The chain combines TRBV2 with TRBJ2-6; 10 nucleotides agree with TRBD2. The CDR3 consists of 16 residues. V trimming: 7 bases; J trimming: 1 base; junction bases outside the gene matches: 4. CDR1 and CDR2 (germline): SNHLY, FYNNEI. The CDR3 DNA is TGTGCCAGCACCGCGGGACTAGCGTCTGGGGCCAACGTCCTGACTTTC. It translates to CASTAGLASGANVLTF.

This rearrangement joins TRBV7-3 to TRBJ2-7; 9 nucleotides agree with TRBD1. The J segment lost 4 bases and the V segment lost 5 bases, leaving 9 bases of the junction unmatched. This CDR3 region has 15 residues. Per the germline V gene, CDR1 is SGHTA and CDR2 is FQGTGA. CDR3 in amino acids: CASSLLPGQGYEQYF. DNA for the CDR3: TGTGCCAGCAGCCTACTCCCGGGACAGGGTTACGAGCAGTACTTC. Variable domain in full (rest from reference TRBV7-3 and TRBJ2-7): GAGVSQTPSNKVTEKGKYVELRCDPISGHTALYWYRQSLGQGPEFLIYFQGTGAADDSGLPNDRFFAVRPEGSVSTLKIQRTERGDSAVYLCASSLLPGQGYEQYFGPGTRLTVT.

The chain has TRBV6-5 and TRBJ1-4; D remains unclear. The CDR3 is 14 residues long. V was clipped by 4 bases and J by 0 bases, with 6 bases between them. In germline, CDR1 is MNHEY, CDR2 SVGAGI. CDR3 in amino acids: CASSFTPTNEKLFF. The CDR3 coding sequence is TGTGCCAGCAGTTTTACCCCAACTAATGAAAAACTGTTTTTT.

The genes are TRBV29-1 and TRBJ2-2; the D is unclear. Trimming cost V 1 base and J 6 bases, with 3 bases left between them. Germline V gene data show CDR1 as SQVTM and CDR2 as ANQGSEA. The CDR3 is 11 amino acids. Here the CDR3 DNA reads TGCAGCGTTGAAGCCCCCGGGGAGCTGTTTTTT. As protein: CSVEAPGELFF.